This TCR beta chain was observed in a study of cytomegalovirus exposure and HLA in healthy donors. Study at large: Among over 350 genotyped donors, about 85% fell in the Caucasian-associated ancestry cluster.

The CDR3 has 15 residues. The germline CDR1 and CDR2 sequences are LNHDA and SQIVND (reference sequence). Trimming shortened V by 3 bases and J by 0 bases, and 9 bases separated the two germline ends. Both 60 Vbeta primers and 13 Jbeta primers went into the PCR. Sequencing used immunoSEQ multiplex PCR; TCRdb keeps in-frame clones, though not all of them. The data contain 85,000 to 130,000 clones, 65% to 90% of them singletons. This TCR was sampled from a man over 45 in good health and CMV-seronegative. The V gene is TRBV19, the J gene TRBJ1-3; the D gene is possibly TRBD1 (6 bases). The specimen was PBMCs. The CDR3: CASSIRGDSGNTIYF. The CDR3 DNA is TGTGCCAGTAGTATCAGGGGCGACTCTGGAAACACCATATATTTT.